The 18 T cell receptor beta chains below were found in one sample sequenced in a study of response to subunit inactivated influenza vaccine. Via MiXCR, TCRdb re-called the RT-PCR reads, giving one row per CDR3 protein. The data show roughly 700,000 distinct CDR3 sequences, 15% to 18% seen once. The sequenced sample was PBMCs from blood, obtained roughly 12 days after vaccination. The receptors were sampled from a man in his forties or fifties who received an inactivated influenza vaccine.

This clonotype was recorded a few times. The chain is built from TRBV29-1 and TRBJ2-2, with D possibly being TRBD2 (6 bases). The CDR3 has 17 amino acids. Germline CDR1 SQVTM, CDR2 ANQGSEA. Trimming left V 0 bases short and J 3 bases short, with 17 bases between. The CDR3 DNA reads as TGCAGCGTTGAAGAGAATCGGGGAGGAGGGGACACCGGGGAGCTGTTTTTT. Translation gives CSVEENRGGGDTGELFF.

CDR3 sequence: CASSLVSGAGFKFF. The CDR3 coding sequence is TGTGCCAGCAGCTTAGTTTCTGGGGCAGGGTTTAAGTTCTTC. V gene TRBV7-9 combines with J gene TRBJ2-1; weak D call: TRBD1 (5 bases). Per the germline V gene, CDR1 is SEHNR and CDR2 is FQNEAQ (reference sequence). V lost 1 base and J lost 14, with 18 bases in between. This CDR3 has 14 residues.

This clonotype turned up a few times. Here the CDR3 reads CASSWAGQPTNTGELFF. Written as DNA, the CDR3 is TGTGCCAGCAGTTGGGCCGGACAGCCCACGAACACCGGGGAGCTGTTTTTT. V is TRBV6-2 or TRBV6-3 and J is TRBJ2-2; perhaps TRBD1 as D (6 bases). CDR3 length: 17 amino acids. Germline V lookup: CDR1 MNHEY, CDR2 SVGEGT. V was cut by 4 bases and J by 0 bases, with 15 bases left in between.

The chain is built from TRBV21-1 and TRBJ2-5. TRBV21-1 is flagged as a pseudogene. This CDR3 spans 16 amino acids. Written as DNA, the CDR3 is TGTGCCAGCAGCAAAGTCTCCAACAGTACCCAAGAGACCCAGTACTTC. Its translation: CASSKVSNSTQETQYF.

The chain combines TRBV20-1 with TRBJ2-1; 13 nucleotides line up with TRBD2. V trimming: 5 bases; J trimming: 6 bases; junction bases outside the gene matches: 7. The germline V gene encodes CDR1 DFQATT and CDR2 SNEGSKA (reference sequence). The CDR3 length is 15 residues. The CDR3 DNA follows: TGCAGTGCTCTCAGGACTAGCGGGAGATCCAATGAGCAGTTCTTC. This gives the protein CSALRTSGRSNEQFF.

There are a few counts of this clonotype. The V call is TRBV4-2, the J call TRBJ2-1; 13 bases fit TRBD2. Germline lookup yields CDR1 LGHNA and CDR2 YNFKEQ. The CDR3 is made up of 17 amino acids. With V trimmed by 0 bases and J by 4 bases, 3 bases remained unmatched. The CDR3 nucleotides read TGTGCCAGCAGCCAAGATCCGGGACTAGCGGGATACAATGAGCAGTTCTTC. This encodes CASSQDPGLAGYNEQFF.

This chain joins TRBV20-1 and TRBJ1-2; a possible D gene is TRBD1 (5 bases). The CDR3 is 15 amino acids. V was clipped by 1 base and J by 6 bases, with 18 bases between them. Germline CDR1 reads DFQATT; CDR2 reads SNEGSKA (reference sequence). The CDR3 spells CSARGRDFRVHGYTF. DNA of the CDR3: TGCAGTGCTAGAGGGCGGGATTTCAGGGTTCATGGCTACACCTTC.

This chain uses TRBV29-1 with TRBJ1-3, with a tentative D call TRBD1 (5 bases). In germline, CDR1 is SQVTM, CDR2 ANQGSEA. V was cut by 0 bases and J by 0 bases, with 9 bases left in between. CDR3 size: 15 residues. The CDR3 spells CSVEDRGASGNTIYF. In DNA, the CDR3 is TGCAGCGTTGAAGATCGCGGGGCCTCTGGAAACACCATATATTTT.

V gene TRBV3-1 combines with J gene TRBJ1-2; TRBD1 might be the D (5 bases). In germline, CDR1 is LGHDT, CDR2 YNNKEL (reference sequence). Trimming took 7 bases from V and 2 from J, leaving 14 bases between them. CDR3 length equals 14 residues. CDR3 sequence (DNA): TGTGCCAGCAAAAAGTGGGGGGTCAACTATGGCTACACCTTC. It translates to CASKKWGVNYGYTF. Full variable domain (outside the CDR3, taken from reference TRBV3-1 and TRBJ1-2): DTAVSQTPKYLVTQMGNDKSIKCEQNLGHDTMYWYKQDSKKFLKIMFSYNNKELIINETVPNRFSPKSPDKAHLNLHINSLELGDSAVYFCASKKWGVNYGYTFGSGTRLTVV.

J is TRBJ2-3 and V is TRBV4-2; TRBD2 might be the D (5 bases). Trimming stripped 1 base from V and 1 base from J, with 12 bases between. This CDR3 spans 16 amino acids. Germline V gene sequence: CDR1 LGHNA, CDR2 YNFKEQ. CDR3 amino acids: CASSQAPYGGTDTQYF. The DNA for the CDR3 is TGTGCCAGCAGCCAAGCCCCGTACGGGGGCACAGATACGCAGTATTTT.

This clonotype has more than one count but fewer than ten. V and J are TRBV5-1 and TRBJ1-1, with D tentatively TRBD1 (6 bases). V was trimmed by 3 bases and J by 0 bases, leaving 12 bases between them. Germline CDR1 is SGHRS and CDR2 is YFSETQ. The CDR3 has 15 amino acids. In DNA form, the CDR3 reads TGCGCCAGCAGCTCACAGGGACTACTGAACACTGAAGCTTTCTTT. This sequence encodes CASSSQGLLNTEAFF. The full variable domain, rest sourced from reference TRBV5-1 and TRBJ1-1, is KAGVTQTPRYLIKTRGQQVTLSCSPISGHRSVSWYQQTPGQGLQFLFEYFSETQRNKGNFPGRFSGRQFSNSRSEMNVSTLELGDSALYLCASSSQGLLNTEAFFGQGTRLTVV.

V usage is TRBV2 and J usage is TRBJ2-2; a weak D match, TRBD2 (6 bases). The V gene's germline CDR1 is SNHLY and CDR2 FYNNEI. The CDR3 has 17 residues. Trimming removed 5 bases from V and 0 bases from J, with 16 bases in between. CDR3 coding DNA: TGTGCCAGCAGTCAACTCCCGCTAGCGCCGAACACCGGGGAGCTGTTTTTT. Translation gives CASSQLPLAPNTGELFF.

V and J are TRBV6-1 and TRBJ2-4; D call uncertain. The CDR3 covers 14 residues. Trimming removed 4 bases at V and 4 bases at J, with 11 bases between. Germline values: CDR1 MNHNS, CDR2 SASEGT. CDR3 sequence: CASSGALPKNIQYF. CDR3 nucleotide sequence: TGTGCCAGCAGTGGAGCCCTCCCGAAAAACATTCAGTACTTC.

This clonotype was seen a handful of times. This sequence joins TRBV4-3 and TRBJ2-1; 16 nucleotides align to TRBD2. CDR3 length: 15 amino acids. The germline CDR1 and CDR2 sequences are LGHNA and YSLEER. J lost 7 bases, V lost 5 bases, and 2 bases had no gene match. The CDR3 bases are TGCGCCAGCAGCGGGACTAGCGGGGGGGGGAATGAGCAGTTCTTC. Protein product: CASSGTSGGGNEQFF.

There are many counts of this clonotype. This chain joins TRBV5-1 and TRBJ1-5; TRBD1 might be the D (6 bases). The germline V and J ends were trimmed by 0 bases and 6 bases, with 13 bases remaining between them. The CDR3 loop spans 15 amino acids. The germline V gene has CDR1 SGHRS and CDR2 YFSETQ. The CDR3 DNA sequence: TGCGCCAGCAGCTTGGACCCAGGGGAGGCTCAGCCCCAGCATTTT. Its translation: CASSLDPGEAQPQHF. Combining the CDR3 with reference TRBV5-1 and TRBJ1-5 gives the whole variable domain KAGVTQTPRYLIKTRGQQVTLSCSPISGHRSVSWYQQTPGQGLQFLFEYFSETQRNKGNFPGRFSGRQFSNSRSEMNVSTLELGDSALYLCASSLDPGEAQPQHFGDGTRLSIL.

The rearrangement joins TRBV12-3 or TRBV12-4 to TRBJ1-6; D is perhaps TRBD1 (5 bases). The CDR3 extends over 14 amino acids. The V end was cut by 4 bases, the J end by 7 bases, with 11 bases between. The DNA of the CDR3 is TGTGCCAGCAGTTGGGGGGACGGAAATTCACCCCTCCACTTT. It yields the protein CASSWGDGNSPLHF.

This clonotype has only a few counts. The chain couples TRBV11-2 to TRBJ2-7; 7 nucleotides line up with TRBD1. V shed 5 bases and J 3 bases; nucleotides not matched to a gene: 10. The CDR3 runs 15 residues. The germline V gene has CDR1 SGHAT and CDR2 FQNNGV. CDR3 amino acids: CASSDGTVGYYEQYF. In DNA, the CDR3 is TGTGCCAGCAGCGACGGGACAGTGGGTTACTACGAGCAGTACTTC. The full variable domain, rest sourced from reference TRBV11-2 and TRBJ2-7, is EAGVAQSPRYKIIEKRQSVAFWCNPISGHATLYWYQQILGQGPKLLIQFQNNGVVDDSQLPKDRFSAERLKGVDSTLKIQPAKLEDSAVYLCASSDGTVGYYEQYFGPGTRLTVT.

This clonotype was recorded a few times. This chain links TRBV27 with TRBJ2-7, with 9 bases lining up with TRBD1. V was pared by 3 bases and J by 6 bases, with 6 bases of the junction left unmatched. The CDR3 loop spans 14 amino acids. The germline V gene has CDR1 MNHEY and CDR2 SMNVEV (reference sequence). As DNA, the CDR3 is TGTGCCAGCAGTTTGTCGGACAGGGGCGGCGAGCAGTACTTC. Translating gives CASSLSDRGGEQYF.